A selection of T cell receptor beta chains follows, all from one sample in a study of Ad26.COV2.S vaccination and SARS-CoV-2 variants. Profiling relied on immunoSEQ multiplex PCR, and the TCRdb table lists in-frame clones only, not all of them. The sample comprises nearly 400,000 clones, around nine tenths of which are singletons, and about 1.9% rests with the top ten. The sequencing here drew on peripheral blood, taken in a trial of Ad26.COV2.S vaccine versus placebo. These receptors were obtained from a person aged 18-65 years who received the Ad26.COV2.S COVID-19 vaccine or a placebo. Both conserved end residues are part of each CDR3. A D gene is named only where the DNA matches it firmly. Only some rows state a clone size, as once, few, many or a class for expanded clones.

CDR3,DNA,D,J,size,V
CASMDAPRYEQYF,TGTGCCAGCATGGACGCACCCCGCTACGAGCAGTACTTC,.,TRBJ2-7,.,TRBV6-6
CASSPGQGLAGGYEQYF,TGTGCCAGCAGTCCGGGACAGGGACTAGCGGGAGGCTACGAGCAGTACTTC,TRBD2,TRBJ2-7,.,TRBV6-6
CASSNTRDRAAGELFF,TGTGCCAGCAGTAATACCCGGGACAGGGCAGCCGGGGAGCTGTTTTTT,TRBD1,TRBJ2-2,.,TRBV25-1
CASSFLSSYNEQFF,TGTGCCAGCAGTTTTTTGAGCTCCTACAATGAGCAGTTCTTC,.,TRBJ2-1,.,TRBV28
CASSRLWGGNPDEQYF,TGCGCCAGCAGCCGTCTCTGGGGGGGGAACCCAGACGAGCAGTACTTC,TRBD2,TRBJ2-7,once,TRBV4-1
CASIPAGAYNEQFF,TGTGCCAGCATCCCGGCGGGAGCCTACAATGAGCAGTTCTTC,TRBD2,TRBJ2-1,few,TRBV28
CASSQAEPGYTF,TGTGCCAGCAGCCAAGCCGAGCCTGGCTACACCTTC,.,TRBJ1-2,.,TRBV14
CASRTGGEEGYTF,TGTGCCAGCAGGACAGGGGGCGAGGAAGGCTACACCTTC,TRBD1,TRBJ1-2,.,TRBV7-9
CASSEAGDSRYEQYF,TGTGCCAGCAGCGAGGCAGGGGATAGCCGTTACGAGCAGTACTTC,.,TRBJ2-7,.,TRBV3-1/TRBV3-2
CASSRTNSGNTIYF,TGTGCCAGCAGCCGGACAAACTCTGGAAACACCATATATTTT,.,TRBJ1-3,.,TRBV7-9
CASSQVRGPHEKLFF,TGTGCCAGCAGCCAAGTCCGGGGGCCTCATGAAAAACTGTTTTTT,.,TRBJ1-4,.,TRBV3-1/TRBV3-2
CASSPRRDPSYEQYF,TGTGCCAGCAGTCCCCGAAGGGACCCCTCCTACGAGCAGTACTTC,.,TRBJ2-7,.,TRBV6-5
CASRPGTSRRGNEQFF,TGCGCCAGCAGACCCGGGACTAGCAGGAGAGGGAATGAGCAGTTCTTC,TRBD2,TRBJ2-1,.,TRBV5-1
CASSPGWGLSETQYF,TGTGCCAGCAGTCCCGGTTGGGGGCTGTCGGAGACCCAGTACTTC,.,TRBJ2-5,.,TRBV27
CASRHRDRGGNEQFF,TGCGCCAGCAGACACCGGGACAGGGGAGGGAATGAGCAGTTCTTC,TRBD1,TRBJ2-1,.,TRBV5-1
CAWMGGTDGYTF,TGTGCCTGGATGGGGGGAACAGATGGCTACACCTTC,.,TRBJ1-2,.,TRBV30
CASSEGQGFEKLFF,TGTGCCAGCAGTGAAGGACAGGGTTTTGAAAAACTGTTTTTT,TRBD1,TRBJ1-4,.,TRBV6-1
CASSYLGANYGYTF,TGTGCCAGCAGTTACCTCGGGGCTAACTATGGCTACACCTTC,.,TRBJ1-2,.,TRBV6-2/TRBV6-3
CASSRGDPSYNEQFF,TGTGCCAGCAGTCGAGGGGACCCCTCCTACAATGAGCAGTTCTTC,.,TRBJ2-1,.,TRBV27
CASSLIRTIRAGELFF,TGTGCCAGCAGCCTGATACGGACTATAAGGGCCGGGGAGCTGTTTTTT,.,TRBJ2-2,.,TRBV6-6
CASSYPIAGVDYEQYF,TGTGCCAGCAGTTACCCCATAGCGGGCGTTGACTACGAGCAGTACTTC,TRBD2,TRBJ2-7,.,TRBV6-5
CATSPTDRYYGYTF,TGTGCCACCTCGCCTACGGACAGATACTATGGCTACACCTTC,.,TRBJ1-2,few,TRBV27